A single sample is the source of the 14 T cell receptor beta chains below, sequenced in a study of Ad26.COV2.S vaccination and SARS-CoV-2 variants. TCRdb keeps only in-frame clones here, not all; method: immunoSEQ multiplex PCR. The repertoire holds some 45,000 clones, with 83% as singletons. The input for sequencing was peripheral blood, taken after recovery from COVID-19. These receptors all come from a human donor who had recovered from COVID-19.

V and J are TRBV10-2 and TRBJ2-1, with D possibly TRBD2 on 5 matching bases. Germline values: CDR1 WSHSY, CDR2 SAAADI. The V end lost 3 bases, the J end lost 5 bases, and 17 bases lay between the germline ends. There are 16 residues in the CDR3. In nucleotides, the CDR3 is TGCGCCAGCAGTGACGCTGGTGCTAGCATCGACAATGAGCAGTTCTTC. Its protein product is CASSDAGASIDNEQFF.

The chain recombines TRBV5-5 with TRBJ2-7; no definite D call. Germline V gives CDR1 SGHKS, CDR2 YYEKEE (reference sequence). V gave up 0 bases and J gave up 0 bases, with 10 bases separating them. CDR3 size: 15 residues. This CDR3 is CASSLGSRSSYEQYF. The DNA of the CDR3 is TGTGCCAGCAGCTTGGGGTCCAGGAGCTCCTACGAGCAGTACTTC. The variable domain in full, with the rest retrieved from reference TRBV5-5 and TRBJ2-7, is DAGVTQSPTHLIKTRGQQVTLRCSPISGHKSVSWYQQVLGQGPQFIFQYYEKEERGRGNFPDRFSARQFPNYSSELNVNALLLGDSALYLCASSLGSRSSYEQYFGPGTRLTVT.

Here the CDR3 DNA reads TGTGCCAGCAGCTTAGGCGGAGGCGCTGACACCGGGGAGCTGTTTTTT. Translating it yields CASSLGGGADTGELFF. V and J are TRBV7-9 and TRBJ2-2, with D possibly TRBD2 on 5 matching bases. This CDR3 contains 16 residues. Germline V gene lookup returns CDR1 SEHNR and CDR2 FQNEAQ (reference sequence). Trimming stripped 1 base from V and 3 bases from J, with 12 bases between.

The chain recombines TRBV18 with TRBJ1-2, with 8 bases that match TRBD1. Trimming cost V 2 bases and J 3 bases; bases outside gene matches: 11. This CDR3 is 17 amino acids long. In germline, CDR1 is KGHSH, CDR2 LQKENI. The CDR3 DNA is TGTGCCAGCTCACCAAGAGTTTCAGGGGGCCAGGACTATGGCTACACCTTC. This sequence encodes CASSPRVSGGQDYGYTF.

The genes are TRBV7-2 and TRBJ1-6, with 10 bases that match TRBD1. Trimming removed 1 base from V and 8 bases from J; junction bases left unmatched: 2. Germline CDR1 and CDR2: SGHTA and FQGNSA. The CDR3 is 15 amino acids. CDR3 protein: CASSLVDRGDSPLHF. CDR3 DNA sequence: TGTGCCAGCAGCTTAGTGGACAGGGGGGATTCACCCCTCCACTTT.

This chain joins TRBV6-5 and TRBJ1-5; D gene uncertain. Between the trimmed V and J ends, which lost 2 bases and 0 bases, there was a span of 8 bases. This CDR3 has 15 amino acids. CDR1 MNHEY and CDR2 SVGAGI come from the germline V gene. The CDR3 bases are TGTGCCAGCAGTTACATGGGAAATAGCAATCAGCCCCAGCATTTT. Amino acids: CASSYMGNSNQPQHF.

This clone was observed at least ten times. This sequence joins TRBV6-6 and TRBJ1-1; D gene uncertain. Germline V gene sequence: CDR1 MNHNY, CDR2 SVGAGI (reference sequence). There are 16 residues in the CDR3. Trimming pared 6 bases from V and 0 bases from J, leaving 17 bases between. The CDR3 region has the DNA TGTGCCAGCAGCGAGCAGGATTCCATCATGAACACTGAAGCTTTCTTT. This translates into CASSEQDSIMNTEAFF.

This clone was seen only a few times. The chain recombines TRBV5-1 with TRBJ2-2, with D tentatively TRBD1 (5 bases). The CDR3 runs to 13 residues. Germline assignment: CDR1 SGHRS and CDR2 YFSETQ. V shed 5 bases and J shed 7 bases, with 12 bases lying between them. The DNA for the CDR3 is TGCGCCAGCAGATCAGGGTCCCACGGGGAGCTGTTTTTT. Translation gives CASRSGSHGELFF.

The rearrangement uses TRBV5-8 and TRBJ2-3, with 10 bases identical to TRBD2. V was pared by 4 bases and J by 0 bases, with 2 bases of the junction left unmatched. Germline lookup yields CDR1 SGHTS and CDR2 YDEGEE. The CDR3 sequence is 15 residues long. CDR3 in DNA: TGTGCCAGCAGCACTAGCGGGGTTAGCACAGATACGCAGTATTTT. It specifies CASSTSGVSTDTQYF.

The chain recombines TRBV6-1 with TRBJ1-1, with 9 positions matching TRBD1. CDR3 size: 14 residues. The germline CDR1 and CDR2 sequences are MNHNS and SASEGT. Losses at the gene ends were 0 bases for V and 10 bases for J; bases not matched to a gene: 6. The CDR3 DNA is TGTGCCAGCAGTGAAGCGCGTGGGACAGGGAGAGCTTTCTTT. Translation gives CASSEARGTGRAFF.

The rearrangement joins TRBV6-4 to TRBJ1-5; D remains ambiguous. Trimming removed 3 bases from V and 0 bases from J, with 6 bases in between. The germline CDR1 and CDR2 sequences are MRHNA and SNTAGT. The CDR3 contains 14 residues. The CDR3 is CASSEAYSNQPQHF. CDR3 nucleotides: TGTGCCAGCAGTGAGGCGTATAGCAATCAGCCCCAGCATTTT.

The rearrangement joins TRBV28 to TRBJ1-5; D gene unclear. Trimming removed 8 bases at V and 0 bases at J, with 8 bases between. Germline V gene lookup returns CDR1 MDHEN and CDR2 SYDVKM. This CDR3 contains 13 residues. The CDR3 nucleotides read TGTGCCAGCGGAACAGATAGCAATCAGCCCCAGCATTTT. Translated, it gives CASGTDSNQPQHF.

The chain carries TRBV19 and TRBJ1-6; 10 positions agree with TRBD1. This CDR3 is 16 amino acids long. Germline CDR1 is LNHDA and CDR2 is SQIVND (reference sequence). Trimming took 4 bases from V and 9 from J; bases not matched to a gene: 9. CDR3 residues: CASSSQGTGVASPLHF. The CDR3 DNA is TGTGCCAGTAGTAGCCAGGGGACAGGGGTGGCTTCACCCCTCCACTTT.

The chain combines TRBV11-2 with TRBJ2-7, with D possibly matching TRBD2 (5 bases). The CDR3 has 15 residues. Germline V lookup: CDR1 SGHAT, CDR2 FQNNGV. With 1 base removed from V and 4 bases from J, the gap between germline ends came to 14 bases. In DNA form, the CDR3 reads TGTGCCAGCAGCTTAGTGGCCGGGAATGGGTACGAGCAGTACTTC. This gives the protein CASSLVAGNGYEQYF.